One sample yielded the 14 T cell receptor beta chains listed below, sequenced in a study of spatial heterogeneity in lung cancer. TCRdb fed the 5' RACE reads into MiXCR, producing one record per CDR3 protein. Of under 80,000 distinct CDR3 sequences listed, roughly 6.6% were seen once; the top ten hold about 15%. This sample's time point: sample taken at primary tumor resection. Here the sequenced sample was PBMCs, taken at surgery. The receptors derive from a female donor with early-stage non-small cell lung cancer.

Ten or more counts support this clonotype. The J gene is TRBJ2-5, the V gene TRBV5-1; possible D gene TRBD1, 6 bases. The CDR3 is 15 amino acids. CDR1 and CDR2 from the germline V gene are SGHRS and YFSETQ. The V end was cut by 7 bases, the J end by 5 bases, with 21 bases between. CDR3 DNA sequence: TGCGCCAGCGGATCCGGGACATCGGAAGTGGAGACCCAGTACTTC. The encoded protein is CASGSGTSEVETQYF.

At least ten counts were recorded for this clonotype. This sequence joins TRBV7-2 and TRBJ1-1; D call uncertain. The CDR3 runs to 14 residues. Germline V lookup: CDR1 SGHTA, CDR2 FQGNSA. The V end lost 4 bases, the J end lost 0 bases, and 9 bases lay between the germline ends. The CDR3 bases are TGTGCCAGCAGCTACGGCAGTATGAACACTGAAGCTTTCTTT. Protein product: CASSYGSMNTEAFF.

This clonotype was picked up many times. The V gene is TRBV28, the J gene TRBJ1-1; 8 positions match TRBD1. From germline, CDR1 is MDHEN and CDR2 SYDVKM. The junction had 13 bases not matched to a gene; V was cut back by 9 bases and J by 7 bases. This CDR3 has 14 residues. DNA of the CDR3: TGTGCCAGTGATGTTCCAGGGGGCGAGGATGAAGCTTTCTTT. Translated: CASDVPGGEDEAFF.

For the CDR3, the DNA is TGTGCCAGCAGCCGAAACCCTCCGAATGAAAAACTGTTTTTT. Amino acids: CASSRNPPNEKLFF. This chain connects TRBV7-9 to TRBJ1-4; no firm D call. The V end lost 5 bases, the J end lost 5 bases, and 12 bases lay between the germline ends. The CDR3 spans 14 residues. Germline loops: CDR1 SEHNR, CDR2 FQNEAQ (reference sequence).

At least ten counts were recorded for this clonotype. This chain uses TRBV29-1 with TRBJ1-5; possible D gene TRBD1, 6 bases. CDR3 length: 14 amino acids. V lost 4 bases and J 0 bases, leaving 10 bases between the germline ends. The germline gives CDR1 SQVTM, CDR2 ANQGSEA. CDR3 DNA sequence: TGCAGCGTTGTACAGGGCGATAGCAATCAGCCCCAGCATTTT. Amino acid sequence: CSVVQGDSNQPQHF.

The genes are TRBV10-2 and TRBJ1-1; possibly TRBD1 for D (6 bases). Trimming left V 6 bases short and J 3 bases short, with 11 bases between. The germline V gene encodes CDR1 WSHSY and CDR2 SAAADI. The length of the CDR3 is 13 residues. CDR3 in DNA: TGCGCCAGCAGCGTTGGGGGCGACACTGAAGCTTTCTTT. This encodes CASSVGGDTEAFF.

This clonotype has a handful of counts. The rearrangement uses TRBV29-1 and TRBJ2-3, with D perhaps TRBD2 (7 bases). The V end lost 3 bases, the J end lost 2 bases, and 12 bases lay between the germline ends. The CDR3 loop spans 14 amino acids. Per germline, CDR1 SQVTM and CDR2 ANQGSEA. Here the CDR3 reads CSVERGGTTDTQYF. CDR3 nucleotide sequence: TGCAGCGTTGAGAGGGGGGGAACCACAGATACGCAGTATTTT.

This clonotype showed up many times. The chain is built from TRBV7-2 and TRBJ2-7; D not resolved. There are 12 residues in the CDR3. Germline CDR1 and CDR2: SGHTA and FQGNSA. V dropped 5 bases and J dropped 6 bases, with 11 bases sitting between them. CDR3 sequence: CASSHRDGEQYV. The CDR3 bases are TGTGCCAGCAGCCACAGAGACGGCGAGCAGTACGTC.

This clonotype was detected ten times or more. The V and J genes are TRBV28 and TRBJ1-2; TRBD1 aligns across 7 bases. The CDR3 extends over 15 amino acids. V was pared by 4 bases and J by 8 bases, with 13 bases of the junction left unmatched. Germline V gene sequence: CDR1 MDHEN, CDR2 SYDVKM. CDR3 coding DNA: TGTGCCAGCAGTTCCTACCCCTCAGGGGGAAGGGGCTACACCTTC. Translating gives CASSSYPSGGRGYTF.

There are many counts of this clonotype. For the CDR3, the DNA is TGCAGTGCTATGGCTGGACAGGGTTATTCACCCCTCCACTTT. Protein product: CSAMAGQGYSPLHF. The J gene is TRBJ1-6, the V gene TRBV20-1; 8 bases align to TRBD1. V shed 4 bases, J shed 8 bases, and the junction held 7 bases outside the gene matches. CDR1 and CDR2 (germline): DFQATT, SNEGSKA (reference sequence). This CDR3 has 14 amino acids.

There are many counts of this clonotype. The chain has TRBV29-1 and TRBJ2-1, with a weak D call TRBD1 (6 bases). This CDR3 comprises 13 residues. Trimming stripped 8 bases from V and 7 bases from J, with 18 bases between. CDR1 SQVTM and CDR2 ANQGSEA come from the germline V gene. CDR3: CSSTPQQGNEQFF. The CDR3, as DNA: TGCAGCTCAACACCGCAACAGGGAAATGAGCAGTTCTTC.

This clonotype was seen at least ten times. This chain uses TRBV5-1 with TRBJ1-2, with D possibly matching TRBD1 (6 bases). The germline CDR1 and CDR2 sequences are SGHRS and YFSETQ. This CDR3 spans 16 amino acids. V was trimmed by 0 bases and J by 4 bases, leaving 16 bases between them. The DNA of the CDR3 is TGCGCCAGCAGCTTGGAGGTGGGGGCGCAATCCTATGGCTACACCTTC. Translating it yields CASSLEVGAQSYGYTF.

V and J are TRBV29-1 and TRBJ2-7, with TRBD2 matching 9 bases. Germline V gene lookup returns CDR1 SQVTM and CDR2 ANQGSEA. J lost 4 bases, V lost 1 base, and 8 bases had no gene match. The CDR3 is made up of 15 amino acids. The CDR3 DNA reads TGCAGCGTTGAAGTTCTAGCGGGACACAAATACGAGCAGTACGTC. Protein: CSVEVLAGHKYEQYV.

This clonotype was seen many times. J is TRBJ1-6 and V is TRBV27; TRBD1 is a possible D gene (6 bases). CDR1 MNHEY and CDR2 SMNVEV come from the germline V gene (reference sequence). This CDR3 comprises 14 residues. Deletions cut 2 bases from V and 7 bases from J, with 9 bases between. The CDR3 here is CASSLNRANSPLHF. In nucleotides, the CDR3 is TGTGCCAGCAGTTTAAACAGGGCAAATTCACCCCTCCACTTT.